The 20 T cell receptor beta chains below were found in one sample sequenced in a study of cytomegalovirus exposure and HLA in healthy donors. 13 Jbeta primers and 60 Vbeta primers were used for the PCR. Some clones are missing from TCRdb's copy, which holds only in-frame ones; the method was immunoSEQ multiplex PCR. In the table there are 100,000 to 140,000 clones, around 73% of which are singletons. The source material was PBMCs. The receptors were sampled from a man aged 30 to 45 in good health and CMV-seronegative.

By share, this clone counts as medium-sized (0.01 to 0.1%). This chain links TRBV28 with TRBJ1-5; no definite D call. CDR3 length: 15 amino acids. V was shortened by 6 bases and J by 7 bases, with 19 bases between the two germline ends. Per germline, CDR1 MDHEN and CDR2 SYDVKM. Here the CDR3 DNA reads TGTGCCAGCAGACACCAAGGACTGGCAAGCCAGCCCCAGCATTTT. Translating it yields CASRHQGLASQPQHF.

CDR3 in DNA: TGTGCCAGCAGCCCTTTACTAGCGTCCTACAATGAGCAGTTCTTC. The encoded protein is CASSPLLASYNEQFF. The chain recombines TRBV4-2 with TRBJ2-1; 7 nucleotides agree with TRBD2. V gave up 4 bases and J gave up 1 base; unmatched junction bases: 4. The CDR3 extends over 15 amino acids. Germline V CDR1 and CDR2: LGHNA, YNFKEQ.

This clone was picked up a small number of times. This sequence joins TRBV28 and TRBJ1-1; D unclear. Deletions cut 5 bases from V and 7 bases from J, with 11 bases between. CDR1 is MDHEN, CDR2 SYDVKM, per germline. The CDR3 is made up of 12 amino acids. For the CDR3, the DNA is TGTGCCAGCAGTCTAACCACCCTTGAAGCTTTCTTT. Amino acid sequence: CASSLTTLEAFF.

This clone was seen only once. The rearrangement links TRBV28 to TRBJ2-1, with TRBD1 as a possible D gene (6 bases). V dropped 5 bases and J dropped 3 bases, with 20 bases sitting between them. Germline CDR1 and CDR2: MDHEN and SYDVKM. This CDR3 is 17 amino acids long. The CDR3 is CASSPPAGTSFYNEQFF. The CDR3 nucleotides are TGTGCCAGCAGTCCGCCCGCAGGGACATCCTTCTACAATGAGCAGTTCTTC.

The CDR3 sequence: CASQRDIGTYEQYF. The CDR3 coding sequence is TGTGCCAGCCAACGGGACATTGGTACCTACGAGCAGTACTTC. The gene calls are TRBV27 and TRBJ2-7; D might be TRBD1 (6 bases). Trimming shortened V by 8 bases and J by 2 bases, and 16 bases separated the two germline ends. The germline V gene has CDR1 MNHEY and CDR2 SMNVEV (reference sequence). This CDR3 is built from 14 residues.

The chain uses TRBV27 and TRBJ2-2; 12 bases are shared with TRBD1. With V trimmed by 10 bases and J by 4 bases, 10 bases remained unmatched. The CDR3 loop spans 16 amino acids. The germline V gene has CDR1 MNHEY and CDR2 SMNVEV (reference sequence). The CDR3 coding sequence is TGTGCCACCAGAGGGGGGACAGGGGGCCTCACCGGGGAGCTGTTTTTT. Translated: CATRGGTGGLTGELFF.

The CDR3 region has the DNA TGTGCCTGGAGTGTATACATAGCGGGCAATGAGCAGTTCTTC. Protein sequence: CAWSVYIAGNEQFF. The J gene is TRBJ2-1, the V gene TRBV30; 7 positions match TRBD2. J was trimmed by 6 bases and V by 0 bases; bases with no gene match: 5. This CDR3 is built from 14 residues. From germline, CDR1 is GTSNPN and CDR2 SVGIG (reference sequence).

This rearrangement joins TRBV29-1 to TRBJ1-2; TRBD1 matches at 8 bases. With V trimmed by 2 bases and J by 4 bases, 6 bases remained unmatched. The CDR3 spans 14 residues. Germline-derived CDR1 and CDR2 are SQVTM and ANQGSEA. The CDR3 region is CSVESAGGGYGYTF. The CDR3 DNA sequence: TGCAGCGTTGAATCTGCAGGGGGCGGCTATGGCTACACCTTC.

The chain links TRBV27 to TRBJ2-5; TRBD2 matches at 7 bases. The J call may be mistaken, given a closer DNA end match to TRBJ2-7. Germline-derived CDR1 and CDR2 are MNHEY and SMNVEV (reference sequence). This CDR3 comprises 15 residues. The CDR3 DNA sequence: TGTGCCAGCAGTCAAGTGGGGCTAGCGGTATACGAGCAGTACTTC. This codes for CASSQVGLAVYEQYF.

The rearrangement links TRBV9 to TRBJ2-6; tentatively, D is TRBD1 (6 bases). The CDR3 extends over 16 amino acids. Trimming took 2 bases from V and 0 from J, leaving 9 bases between them. Germline lookup yields CDR1 SGDLS and CDR2 YYNGEE. The CDR3, as DNA: TGTGCCAGCAGCGTGAGGACAGTCTCTGGGGCCAACGTCCTGACTTTC. Encoded protein: CASSVRTVSGANVLTF.

The chain joins TRBV28 to TRBJ2-2, with 9 bases fitting TRBD2. The CDR3 length is 14 residues. CDR1 MDHEN and CDR2 SYDVKM come from the germline V gene. J gave up 6 bases and V 3 bases, and 2 bases lay outside the gene matches. The CDR3 protein is CASSFSGRPGELFF. CDR3 DNA sequence: TGTGCCAGCAGTTTTAGCGGGAGACCCGGGGAGCTGTTTTTT. Full variable domain (missing parts from reference TRBV28 and TRBJ2-2): DVKVTQSSRYLVKRTGEKVFLECVQDMDHENMFWYRQDPGLGLRLIYFSYDVKMKEKGDIPEGYSVSREKKERFSLILESASTNQTSMYLCASSFSGRPGELFFGEGSRLTVL.

V is TRBV28 and J is TRBJ2-1, with 10 bases identical to TRBD2. Germline CDR1 and CDR2: MDHEN and SYDVKM. The CDR3 covers 15 residues. J was trimmed by 1 base and V by 4 bases; bases with no gene match: 1. The CDR3 region is CASSSLAGSYNEQFF. CDR3 nucleotides: TGTGCCAGCAGTTCACTAGCGGGGTCCTACAATGAGCAGTTCTTC.

CDR3 sequence (DNA): TGTGCCAGTAGGCCACAGGGCCCCAATCAGCCCCAGCATTTT. The encoded protein is CASRPQGPNQPQHF. V usage is TRBV19 and J usage is TRBJ1-5, with D possibly TRBD1 on 6 matching bases. The CDR3 runs 14 residues. Germline CDR1 and CDR2: LNHDA and SQIVND (reference sequence). Trimming removed 6 bases at V and 3 bases at J, with 12 bases between.

The chain couples TRBV5-6 to TRBJ2-1; 7 bases map to TRBD2. This CDR3 spans 12 amino acids. V lost 3 bases and J lost 16; bases outside the gene matches: 10. From germline, CDR1 is SGHDT and CDR2 YYEEEE. CDR3 bases: TGTGCCAGCAGCTCCCCCGGGACTATGTGTTTCTTC. It yields the protein CASSSPGTMCFF.

This clone was seen a few times. The chain has TRBV28 and TRBJ1-2; perhaps TRBD1 as D (5 bases). This CDR3 contains 13 residues. Trimming left V 2 bases short and J 4 bases short, with 8 bases between. Germline V CDR1 and CDR2: MDHEN, SYDVKM. CDR3 residues: CASSLQGAYGYTF. CDR3 sequence (DNA): TGTGCCAGCAGTTTACAGGGCGCCTATGGCTACACCTTC.

The chain employs TRBV19 and TRBJ2-2; 8 bases line up with TRBD2. Germline V gives CDR1 LNHDA, CDR2 SQIVND (reference sequence). This CDR3 spans 15 amino acids. V shed 7 bases, J shed 4 bases, and the junction held 8 bases outside the gene matches. CDR3 protein: CASTSQAGATGELFF. The CDR3 nucleotides are TGTGCCAGTACCTCCCAAGCGGGAGCCACCGGGGAGCTGTTTTTT.

The chain employs TRBV14 and TRBJ1-4; D call uncertain. CDR1 is SGHDN, CDR2 FVKESK, per germline. CDR3 length: 15 residues. V lost 4 bases and J lost 0, with 9 bases in between. CDR3 amino acids: CASSLLRATNEKLFF. The CDR3 DNA is TGTGCCAGCAGCCTACTCCGGGCAACTAATGAAAAACTGTTTTTT.

The V call is TRBV28, the J call TRBJ1-4; 8 bases are shared with TRBD1. After removal of 8 bases from V and 3 bases from J, the junction contained 8 bases not matched to a gene. Germline V gives CDR1 MDHEN, CDR2 SYDVKM. The CDR3 loop spans 15 amino acids. CDR3 amino acids: CASHRGGPANEKLFF. The CDR3 coding sequence is TGTGCCAGCCACAGGGGGGGGCCGGCTAATGAAAAACTGTTTTTT.

The chain carries TRBV27 and TRBJ1-6; 9 bases map to TRBD1. This CDR3 has 16 amino acids. V gave up 8 bases and J gave up 8 bases; unmatched junction bases: 13. The germline gives CDR1 MNHEY, CDR2 SMNVEV (reference sequence). The CDR3 loop is CASSPLGGQGHSPLHF. The CDR3 DNA sequence: TGTGCCAGCTCCCCCCTGGGGGGACAGGGCCATTCACCCCTCCACTTT.

CDR3 region: CASSLAGRGKVTDTQYF. DNA of the CDR3: TGCGCCAGCAGCTTGGCCGGACGGGGTAAAGTCACAGATACGCAGTATTTT. The chain recombines TRBV5-1 with TRBJ2-3; D is perhaps TRBD2 (5 bases). Looked up from germline, CDR1 is SGHRS and CDR2 is YFSETQ. The V and J ends lost 0 bases and 2 bases respectively, with 16 bases between them. The CDR3 consists of 17 residues.